The clone carrying this T cell receptor (beta chain) was detected ten times or more. These data come from a study of regulatory T cells in long-lasting Graves disease. Study-wide context: Graves' patients, newly diagnosed, had taken antithyroid drugs under 3 months.

There are 13 residues in the CDR3. The V and J ends lost 5 bases and 1 base respectively, with 7 bases between them. The germline CDR1 and CDR2 sequences are SEHNR and FQNEAQ (reference sequence). Time point: newly diagnosed GD, antithyroid drugs for less than 3 months. PBMC RNA was the source of the TCR library. The TCR beta library used iRepertoire HTBI primers with Arm-PCR amplification of CDR3. TCRdb re-analysed the multiplex PCR reads in MiXCR, keeping a single row per CDR3 protein. This sample has 450,000 to 600,000 distinct CDR3 sequences, with roughly 14% found just once. The same sample was also studied in work on T cells in Graves' hyperthyroidism and ophthalmopathy. That study reports: Graves' hyperthyroidism is called stable when ophthalmopathy does not progress within 18 months. TCR CDR3 regions were first amplified by RT-PCR with HTBI primers.

This chain connects TRBV7-9 to TRBJ2-3; D remains unclear. The source is a man younger than 45 with Graves disease. The material was peripheral blood mononuclear cells (PBMCs), obtained at new diagnosis, from a patient treated with antithyroid drugs. CDR3 sequence reads: CASSPGRTDTQYF. In DNA form, the CDR3 reads TGTGCCAGCAGCCCCGGGCGCACAGATACGCAGTATTTT.